The next 21 T cell receptor beta chains were all read from a single sample in a study of shared clonotypes between healthy human individuals. Profiled with immunoSEQ multiplex PCR; TCRdb holds only in-frame clones, not every one. This sample has 2,500,000 or so clones, with roughly 93% found just once. Sequenced: naive CD4+ T cells from PBMCs. Subset: CD45RA+ positively selected. These receptors came from a man younger than 35 in good health. Some clones in this sample may be carry-over from other donors' samples.

The V and J genes are TRBV27 and TRBJ1-3; maybe TRBD1 (6 bases). Trimming left V 4 bases short and J 1 base short, with 11 bases between. CDR1 is MNHEY and CDR2 is SMNVEV in the germline V gene (reference sequence). CDR3 length: 15 amino acids. In DNA, the CDR3 is TGTGCCAGCAGTTCGGGGACATTTTCTGGAAACACCATATATTTT. This gives the protein CASSSGTFSGNTIYF.

The J gene is TRBJ1-2, the V gene TRBV30; 12 nucleotides match TRBD1. Per germline, CDR1 GTSNPN and CDR2 SVGIG (reference sequence). After removal of 2 bases from V and 7 bases from J, the junction contained 11 bases not matched to a gene. The CDR3 has 16 amino acids. The CDR3 DNA reads as TGTGCCTGGAGTTTGACCGGGACAGGGGGCTTAATTGGCTACACCTTC. It yields the protein CAWSLTGTGGLIGYTF.

This chain connects TRBV6-1 to TRBJ1-1; D is possibly TRBD1 (6 bases). Per the germline V gene, CDR1 is MNHNS and CDR2 is SASEGT. The V and J ends lost 7 bases and 0 bases respectively, with 12 bases between them. This CDR3 is built from 14 residues. DNA for the CDR3: TGTGCCAGCATTATAGGGACAATGAACACTGAAGCTTTCTTT. Protein product: CASIIGTMNTEAFF.

This clone was observed once. V is TRBV9 and J is TRBJ1-1; the D is unclear. V dropped 0 bases and J dropped 1 base, with 10 bases sitting between them. The CDR3 extends over 15 amino acids. Per germline, CDR1 SGDLS and CDR2 YYNGEE. CDR3 in DNA: TGTGCCAGCAGCGTAGGGCTGCTAGCGAACACTGAAGCTTTCTTT. This translates into CASSVGLLANTEAFF. The full variable domain, with the rest looked up from reference TRBV9 and TRBJ1-1, is DSGVTQTPKHLITATGQRVTLRCSPRSGDLSVYWYQQSLDQGLQFLIQYYNGEERAKGNILERFSAQQFPDLHSELNLSSLELGDSALYFCASSVGLLANTEAFFGQGTRLTVV.

The V call is TRBV18, the J call TRBJ2-7; 8 positions agree with TRBD2. This CDR3 contains 14 residues. Germline V lookup: CDR1 KGHSH, CDR2 LQKENI. J lost 6 bases, V lost 6 bases, and 10 bases had no gene match. CDR3 nucleotides: TGTGCCAGCTCCAGCGGGGGCGGGAGTGGCGAGCAGTACTTC. Its protein is CASSSGGGSGEQYF.

The table lists this clone with a count of one. The V call is TRBV5-1, the J call TRBJ1-4; D is possibly TRBD1 (5 bases). The CDR3 extends over 15 amino acids. Between the trimmed V and J ends, which lost 6 bases and 7 bases, there was a span of 19 bases. The germline V gene has CDR1 SGHRS and CDR2 YFSETQ. CDR3 nucleotides: TGCGCCAGCACCATCAACGGGGGAGGGAGTGAAAAACTGTTTTTT. Translated: CASTINGGGSEKLFF.

Comment on this clone: The identical CDR3 is also encoded by other nucleotide sequences in the sample. The chain's CDR3 is CASSDSTDTQYF. CDR3 in DNA: TGTGCCAGCAGCGACAGCACAGATACGCAGTATTTT. The chain has TRBV7-9 and TRBJ2-3; D is uncertain. V was cut by 5 bases and J by 0 bases, with 3 bases left in between. Germline V gene lookup returns CDR1 SEHNR and CDR2 FQNEAQ (reference sequence). The CDR3 contains 12 residues.

Of note for this clone: This same CDR3 is encoded by further DNA sequences in the sample. The chain recombines TRBV2 with TRBJ2-7, with D uncertain. The CDR3 covers 11 residues. The V end lost 4 bases, the J end lost 6 bases, and 7 bases lay between the germline ends. Germline V gene data show CDR1 as SNHLY and CDR2 as FYNNEI. The CDR3 sequence: CASSVSGEQYF. The DNA for the CDR3 is TGTGCCAGCAGTGTTTCAGGCGAGCAGTACTTC.

The J gene is TRBJ1-2, the V gene TRBV15; no firm D call. CDR3 length equals 13 residues. The germline V gene encodes CDR1 LNHNV and CDR2 YYDKDF (reference sequence). Trimming cost V 0 bases and J 4 bases, with 6 bases left between them. The CDR3 loop reads CATSREELYGYTF. CDR3 nucleotides: TGTGCCACCAGCAGAGAAGAACTCTATGGCTACACCTTC. Variable domain in full (rest from reference TRBV15 and TRBJ1-2): DAMVIQNPRYQVTQFGKPVTLSCSQTLNHNVMYWYQQKSSQAPKLLFHYYDKDFNNEADTPDNFQSRRPNTSFCFLDIRSPGLGDTAMYLCATSREELYGYTFGSGTRLTVV.

V usage is TRBV11-2 and J usage is TRBJ1-4; 9 bases agree with TRBD1. Germline-derived CDR1 and CDR2 are SGHAT and FQNNGV. V dropped 5 bases and J dropped 0; count of bases not matched to a gene: 10. The CDR3 is made up of 18 amino acids. CDR3 residues: CASSPDDRGFATNEKLFF. CDR3 nucleotide sequence: TGTGCCAGCAGCCCCGACGACAGGGGGTTTGCAACTAATGAAAAACTGTTTTTT.

V usage is TRBV4-3 and J usage is TRBJ1-4; TRBD1 is a possible D gene (5 bases). CDR1 is LGHNA, CDR2 YSLEER, per germline. V was cut by 3 bases and J by 3 bases, with 14 bases left in between. The CDR3 is 16 amino acids. DNA of the CDR3: TGCGCCAGCAGCCAGGGAACAGGTGCGGCTAATGAAAAACTGTTTTTT. Translating gives CASSQGTGAANEKLFF.

The rearrangement joins TRBV4-1 to TRBJ1-2, with D unclear. The CDR3 loop spans 15 amino acids. The germline CDR1 and CDR2 sequences are MGHRA and YSYEKL. V gave up 2 bases and J gave up 5 bases, with 15 bases separating them. The DNA for the CDR3 is TGCGCCAGCAGCCAACCAACCAAGGACTCATATGGCTACACCTTC. Residues: CASSQPTKDSYGYTF.

The chain carries TRBV10-3 and TRBJ1-6; tentatively, D is TRBD1 (5 bases). CDR1 is ENHRY and CDR2 is SYGVKD in the germline V gene. CDR3 size: 16 residues. The V and J ends lost 4 bases and 7 bases respectively, with 17 bases between them. CDR3 in amino acids: CAISAGPQGLNSPLHF. CDR3 DNA sequence: TGTGCCATCAGTGCGGGACCGCAGGGTCTGAATTCACCCCTCCACTTT.

The rearrangement links TRBV5-4 to TRBJ2-1, with TRBD2 matching 10 bases. Trimming removed 1 base from V and 7 bases from J; junction bases left unmatched: 5. The length of the CDR3 is 15 residues. CDR1 is SGHNT and CDR2 is YYREEE in the germline V gene (reference sequence). The CDR3 is CASSLTSGTWNEQFF. In DNA form, the CDR3 reads TGTGCCAGCAGCTTGACTAGCGGGACATGGAATGAGCAGTTCTTC.

The V and J genes are TRBV15 and TRBJ1-2; the D gene is possibly TRBD1 (5 bases). The CDR3 sequence is 14 residues long. V was shortened by 2 bases and J by 8 bases, with 15 bases between the two germline ends. Germline assignment: CDR1 LNHNV and CDR2 YYDKDF (reference sequence). The CDR3 reads CATSRQGPAKGYTF. The CDR3 nucleotides are TGTGCCACCAGCAGACAGGGCCCCGCTAAAGGCTACACCTTC.

The rearrangement links TRBV28 to TRBJ2-2, with 11 bases that match TRBD2. Trimming cost V 6 bases and J 6 bases; bases outside gene matches: 9. This CDR3 has 16 residues. Germline V CDR1 and CDR2: MDHEN, SYDVKM. Here the CDR3 reads CASSLTSGRFPGELFF. CDR3 bases: TGTGCCAGCAGCCTTACTAGCGGGAGATTTCCCGGGGAGCTGTTTTTT.

For this clone: Additional DNA sequences in this sample encode the identical CDR3. The gene calls are TRBV28 and TRBJ1-2, with 7 bases fitting TRBD1. The CDR3 length is 14 residues. Trimming removed 6 bases from V and 2 bases from J; junction bases left unmatched: 6. In germline, CDR1 is MDHEN, CDR2 SYDVKM. The CDR3 sequence: CASSTPGQNYGYTF. The CDR3 nucleotides are TGTGCCAGCAGCACGCCGGGACAGAACTATGGCTACACCTTC.

The rearrangement uses TRBV19 and TRBJ1-4; unclear D gene. The CDR3 runs to 12 residues. From germline, CDR1 is LNHDA and CDR2 SQIVND (reference sequence). The V and J ends lost 9 bases and 3 bases respectively, with 8 bases between them. The CDR3 bases are TGTGCCAGCAGACGGCCTAATGAAAAACTGTTTTTT. It translates to CASRRPNEKLFF.

V is TRBV27 and J is TRBJ2-1; the D gene is possibly TRBD1 (6 bases). CDR1 is MNHEY, CDR2 SMNVEV, per germline (reference sequence). The CDR3 is made up of 18 amino acids. V lost 3 bases and J 0 bases, leaving 18 bases between the germline ends. CDR3: CASSFSHPRGSSYNEQFF. CDR3 bases: TGTGCCAGCAGTTTTTCCCATCCCAGGGGTAGCTCCTACAATGAGCAGTTCTTC.

This sequence joins TRBV5-6 and TRBJ2-7, with 12 bases aligning to TRBD2. Germline values: CDR1 SGHDT, CDR2 YYEEEE. Trimming cost V 1 base and J 5 bases; bases outside gene matches: 4. CDR3 length: 15 residues. Here the CDR3 reads CASSLRGLAGDEQYF. As DNA, the CDR3 is TGTGCCAGCAGCTTGAGGGGACTAGCGGGCGACGAGCAGTACTTC. The complete variable domain, with remaining parts taken from reference TRBV5-6 and TRBJ2-7, reads DAGVTQSPTHLIKTRGQQVTLRCSPKSGHDTVSWYQQALGQGPQFIFQYYEEEERQRGNFPDRFSGHQFPNYSSELNVNALLLGDSALYLCASSLRGLAGDEQYFGPGTRLTVT.

This rearrangement joins TRBV2 to TRBJ1-4, with TRBD1 matching over 8 bases. Germline assignment: CDR1 SNHLY and CDR2 FYNNEI. The CDR3 extends over 14 amino acids. V trimming: 3 bases; J trimming: 5 bases; junction bases outside the gene matches: 2. The chain's CDR3 is CASSDTGGNEKLFF. The CDR3 nucleotides read TGTGCCAGCAGTGATACAGGGGGAAATGAAAAACTGTTTTTT.